This passage covers 26 T cell receptor beta chains from one sample sequenced in a study of blood T cells in healthy people across ages. The second PCR ran 7 to 11 cycles with a sample-barcoded 5' primer and J-beta primers. In TCRdb, the 5' RACE reads were re-called with MiXCR into one record per CDR3 protein. The top ten hold 13% of the sample, which has 650,000 or so distinct CDR3 sequences, roughly half seen once. Sequenced input: blood. These receptors originate from a woman of 80 years or more in good health.

There are a few counts of this clonotype. The V call is TRBV12-3 or TRBV12-4, the J call TRBJ1-6; 7 nucleotides line up with TRBD1. The CDR3 sequence is 15 residues long. V was pared by 3 bases and J by 9 bases, with 8 bases of the junction left unmatched. The CDR3 DNA is TGTGCCAGCAGTTTTTCCGGGACAGTTGTTTCACCCCTCCACTTT. Its protein product is CASSFSGTVVSPLHF.

The CDR3 is CSVEVRSGGSYEQYF. CDR3 DNA sequence: TGCAGCGTTGAAGTTCGGAGCGGAGGCTCCTACGAGCAGTACTTC. The gene calls are TRBV29-1 and TRBJ2-7; D is perhaps TRBD2 (5 bases). CDR3 length equals 15 residues. The ends were cut back, 1 base at V and 0 bases at J, with 13 bases in the middle. Germline V gene lookup returns CDR1 SQVTM and CDR2 ANQGSEA.

V gene TRBV2 combines with J gene TRBJ2-1, with no clear D. This CDR3 is 15 amino acids long. V was pared by 3 bases and J by 3 bases, with 12 bases between. Looked up from germline, CDR1 is SNHLY and CDR2 is FYNNEI. The DNA of the CDR3 is TGTGCCAGCAGTGAGGAACTTCCCCGCTACAATGAGCAGTTCTTC. Protein sequence: CASSEELPRYNEQFF.

The sample holds one count of this clonotype. The chain is built from TRBV15 and TRBJ1-1; D ambiguous. CDR3 length: 13 residues. CDR1 is LNHNV, CDR2 YYDKDF, per germline (reference sequence). V was shortened by 0 bases and J by 7 bases, with 9 bases between the two germline ends. This CDR3 reads CATSRDLLDEAFF. In DNA, the CDR3 is TGTGCCACCAGCAGAGACCTGCTAGATGAAGCTTTCTTT.

In its sample, this clonotype was seen many times. The V call is TRBV20-1, the J call TRBJ1-2; tentative D call: TRBD1 (5 bases). The CDR3 extends over 14 amino acids. Germline loops: CDR1 DFQATT, CDR2 SNEGSKA (reference sequence). Between the trimmed V and J ends, which lost 1 base and 7 bases, there was a span of 16 bases. The CDR3 region is CSARGAGSTSGYTF. The CDR3 DNA follows: TGCAGTGCTAGAGGGGCAGGGAGCACGTCTGGCTACACCTTC.

This clonotype was detected many times. The genes are TRBV6-2 or TRBV6-3 and TRBJ2-7, with no clear D. V was cut by 6 bases and J by 5 bases, with 8 bases left in between. The CDR3 contains 11 residues. Germline values: CDR1 MNHEY, CDR2 SVGEGT. The CDR3, as DNA: TGTGCCAGCAGAGAGGCCGACGAGCAGTACTTC. Its translation: CASREADEQYF.

The table lists this clonotype with many counts. The V call is TRBV5-1, the J call TRBJ2-1, with D unresolved. The CDR3 sequence is 15 residues long. V was shortened by 1 base and J by 0 bases, with 8 bases between the two germline ends. Germline CDR1 is SGHRS and CDR2 is YFSETQ. CDR3 amino acids: CASSLLDSSYNEQFF. CDR3 coding DNA: TGCGCCAGCAGCTTGTTAGACTCCTCCTACAATGAGCAGTTCTTC.

This clonotype was detected many times. The rearrangement uses TRBV20-1 and TRBJ2-1, with D uncertain. CDR1 DFQATT and CDR2 SNEGSKA come from the germline V gene (reference sequence). This CDR3 region has 10 residues. With 3 bases removed from V and 7 bases from J, the gap between germline ends came to 4 bases. The CDR3 DNA is TGCAGTGCTAGCTCAAATGAGCAGTTCTTC. Protein: CSASSNEQFF.

This chain connects TRBV15 to TRBJ2-5, with D unclear. The CDR3 sequence is 17 residues long. V was pared by 1 base and J by 0 bases, with 15 bases between. In germline, CDR1 is LNHNV, CDR2 YYDKDF (reference sequence). The CDR3 is CATSRVYPNRDQETQYF. CDR3 DNA: TGTGCCACCAGCAGAGTTTACCCGAACCGGGACCAAGAGACCCAGTACTTC.

Details on this clonotype: A single base separates this from a much larger clone, so it may be a read error. This chain connects TRBV13 to TRBJ2-1; a weak D match, TRBD2 (6 bases). Near its end, the DNA agrees better with TRBJ2-7, so the J call may be wrong. The CDR3 has 15 residues. Germline V CDR1 and CDR2: PRHDT, FYEKMQ (reference sequence). In DNA form, the CDR3 reads TGTGCCAGCAGCAACCGGGACTGGTCCTACAATGAGCAGTACTTC. Translated: CASSNRDWSYNEQYF.

Details on this clonotype: A much larger clone differs from this one at a single base, so this may be a read error. The chain is built from TRBV7-9 and TRBJ1-4; tentative D call: TRBD1 (6 bases). The CDR3 loop spans 14 amino acids. CDR1 SEHNR and CDR2 FQNEAQ come from the germline V gene (reference sequence). The V gene lost 4 bases and the J gene lost 4 bases, with 10 bases spanning the gap. The CDR3 sequence is CASSSDSYNEKLFF. As DNA, the CDR3 is TGTGCCAGCAGCTCGGACAGTTATAATGAAAAACTGTTTTTT.

This clonotype was seen more than once but under ten times. The rearrangement links TRBV7-9 to TRBJ1-2; TRBD1 aligns across 10 bases. Germline assignment: CDR1 SEHNR and CDR2 FQNEAQ (reference sequence). V gave up 5 bases and J gave up 4 bases; unmatched junction bases: 4. The CDR3 is made up of 14 amino acids. For the CDR3, the DNA is TGTGCCAGCAGCCCCCGGACAGGGGGCTATGGCTACACCTTC. It translates to CASSPRTGGYGYTF.

This clonotype was counted between two and nine times. The chain employs TRBV18 and TRBJ2-7, with D possibly matching TRBD1 (6 bases). Trimming took 2 bases from V and 3 from J, leaving 17 bases between them. The V gene's germline CDR1 is KGHSH and CDR2 LQKENI. The CDR3 covers 16 residues. The CDR3 DNA is TGTGCCAGCTCACCAGGTGCCCCGGGACAAGGCTACGAGCAGTACTTC. The encoded protein is CASSPGAPGQGYEQYF.

This chain links TRBV7-9 with TRBJ2-7; perhaps TRBD1 as D (5 bases). This CDR3 has 12 residues. Per the germline V gene, CDR1 is SEHNR and CDR2 is FQNEAQ (reference sequence). Deletions cut 1 base from V and 10 bases from J, with 11 bases between. The CDR3 loop is CASSLEFGHQYF. As DNA, the CDR3 is TGTGCCAGCAGCTTAGAGTTCGGACATCAGTACTTC.

The V call is TRBV24-1, the J call TRBJ1-5, with D hard to call. Trimming stripped 9 bases from V and 3 bases from J, with 8 bases between. CDR1 is KGHDR and CDR2 is SFDVKD in the germline V gene. This CDR3 has 12 amino acids. DNA for the CDR3: TGTGCCACCGGCGGGAACAATCAGCCCCAGCATTTT. Amino acid sequence: CATGGNNQPQHF.

At least ten counts were recorded for this clonotype. This chain joins TRBV15 and TRBJ2-1, with a possible D match to TRBD2 (5 bases). The CDR3 is made up of 14 amino acids. Per the germline V gene, CDR1 is LNHNV and CDR2 is YYDKDF (reference sequence). Between the trimmed V and J ends, which lost 5 bases and 7 bases, there was a span of 15 bases. The CDR3 DNA reads TGTGCCACCAGCGGTACCGGGATCCGTAATGAGCAGTTCTTC. It encodes CATSGTGIRNEQFF.

This clonotype occurred a few times. The junction departs from the called germline gene at one end, perhaps through a read error. The chain links TRBV7-6 to TRBJ2-7; 7 bases are shared with TRBD2. The CDR3 consists of 16 residues. CDR1 is SGHVS and CDR2 is FNYEAQ in the germline V gene. The DNA of the CDR3 is TGTGCCAGCGGCTTACCCTATGACCGGGACTACTACGAGCAGTACTTC. Its protein is CASGLPYDRDYYEQYF.

This clonotype was seen only a few times. This chain's CDR3 is CASSLEGGPTAYGYTF. CDR3 sequence (DNA): TGCGCCAGCAGCTTGGAGGGGGGTCCCACGGCCTATGGCTACACCTTC. The gene calls are TRBV5-1 and TRBJ1-2; weak D call: TRBD1 (6 bases). Deletions cut 0 bases from V and 4 bases from J, with 16 bases between. The CDR3 sequence is 16 residues long. From germline, CDR1 is SGHRS and CDR2 YFSETQ.

The CDR3 here is CASSQDTGSGANVLTF. The CDR3 nucleotides read TGCGCCAGCAGCCAAGATACGGGCTCTGGGGCCAACGTCCTGACTTTC. This rearrangement joins TRBV4-3 to TRBJ2-6; unclear D gene. Between the trimmed V and J ends, which lost 0 bases and 0 bases, there was a span of 6 bases. Germline V gene data show CDR1 as LGHNA and CDR2 as YSLEER. This CDR3 comprises 16 residues.

This chain joins TRBV5-1 and TRBJ1-1; D is perhaps TRBD1 (5 bases). CDR1 and CDR2 (germline): SGHRS, YFSETQ. This CDR3 is built from 15 residues. V was pared by 0 bases and J by 10 bases, with 19 bases between. CDR3 in DNA: TGCGCCAGCAGCTTGGGGGCCGGGACCTCCCCCCGAGCTTTCTTT. Amino acids: CASSLGAGTSPRAFF.

This clonotype turned up a few times. The chain is built from TRBV28 and TRBJ2-3; the match to TRBD2 covers 9 bases. Germline CDR1 MDHEN, CDR2 SYDVKM. V trimming: 10 bases; J trimming: 8 bases; junction bases outside the gene matches: 13. CDR3 size: 14 residues. CDR3 nucleotides: TGTGCCACCACTAGCGGGTCCCTGGGGAGTACGCAGTATTTT. Its translation: CATTSGSLGSTQYF. The entire variable domain, with the rest obtained from reference TRBV28 and TRBJ2-3, is as follows: DVKVTQSSRYLVKRTGEKVFLECVQDMDHENMFWYRQDPGLGLRLIYFSYDVKMKEKGDIPEGYSVSREKKERFSLILESASTNQTSMYLCATTSGSLGSTQYFGPGTRLTVL.

The rearrangement links TRBV5-1 to TRBJ2-3, with 7 bases that match TRBD1. Losses at the gene ends were 0 bases for V and 0 bases for J; bases not matched to a gene: 4. CDR1 SGHRS and CDR2 YFSETQ come from the germline V gene. This CDR3 is built from 16 residues. The CDR3 DNA reads as TGCGCCAGCAGCTTGGCTCTGGACAGGAGCACAGATACGCAGTATTTT. Its protein product is CASSLALDRSTDTQYF.

V gene TRBV12-3 or TRBV12-4 combines with J gene TRBJ2-5; the D gene is possibly TRBD1 (7 bases). This CDR3 spans 15 amino acids. Trimming shortened V by 5 bases and J by 5 bases, and 18 bases separated the two germline ends. CDR3 bases: TGTGCCAGCAGTCCAACAGGGGCTGGGGGGGAGACCCAGTACTTC. Translation: CASSPTGAGGETQYF.

This clonotype has ten or more counts. V usage is TRBV29-1 and J usage is TRBJ1-1; unclear D gene. V gave up 7 bases and J gave up 4 bases, with 10 bases separating them. The CDR3 is 11 amino acids. The germline V gene encodes CDR1 SQVTM and CDR2 ANQGSEA. The CDR3 is CSAESVTEAFF. CDR3 DNA: TGCAGCGCCGAATCCGTCACTGAAGCTTTCTTT.

To note about this clonotype: One end of the junction is discordant with germline, which a read error may explain. The chain couples TRBV5-1 to TRBJ1-5; 8 nucleotides line up with TRBD1. Per the germline V gene, CDR1 is SGHRS and CDR2 is YFSETQ. The CDR3 length is 14 residues. CDR3: CASSLAGGKQPQHF. In DNA form, the CDR3 reads TGCGCCAGCAGCTTGGCAGGGGGCAAGCAGCCCCAGCATTTT.

This clonotype has at least ten counts. The DNA of the CDR3 is TGTGCCAGCAGTTCCGGGACTAGCGGGAGGGCTAAGCAGTTCTTC. As protein: CASSSGTSGRAKQFF. J is TRBJ2-1 and V is TRBV27; 16 bases match TRBD2. CDR1 MNHEY and CDR2 SMNVEV come from the germline V gene (reference sequence). The CDR3 has 15 amino acids. V trimming: 4 bases; J trimming: 11 bases; junction bases outside the gene matches: 5.